This is a list of T cell receptor beta chains from one sample in a study of beta chain features in type 1 diabetes. Data came from immunoSEQ multiplex PCR; TCRdb stores just in-frame clones and leaves some out. The profile shows over 120,000 clones, 13% of them singletons. The sample was central memory CD4+ T cells from blood. These receptors came from a man younger than 35 with type 1 diabetes. Both conserved end residues are part of each CDR3. Each record gives: D gene, V gene, clone size, J gene, CDR3 DNA, CDR3 protein. A D gene is named only where the DNA matches it firmly. Clone size, where shown, is once, few, many, or a class for clones that have expanded.

D gene: TRBD2; V gene: TRBV7-8; clone size: NA; J gene: TRBJ2-7; CDR3 DNA: TGTGCCAGCAGCATCTGGGGGGGAAAAGGGCCCTACGAGCAGTACTTC; CDR3 protein: CASSIWGGKGPYEQYF
D gene: NA; V gene: TRBV7-3; clone size: NA; J gene: TRBJ1-1; CDR3 DNA: TGTGCCAGCAGCTCAACAGACAGGTCTGAAGCTTTCTTT; CDR3 protein: CASSSTDRSEAFF
D gene: NA; V gene: TRBV5-6; clone size: NA; J gene: TRBJ1-2; CDR3 DNA: TGTGCCAGCACCTCGGATTCTAACTATGGCTACACCTTC; CDR3 protein: CASTSDSNYGYTF
D gene: NA; V gene: TRBV5-6; clone size: few; J gene: TRBJ1-4; CDR3 DNA: TGTGCCAGCAGCTTGATACAGTTGGAGGAAAAACTGTTTTTT; CDR3 protein: CASSLIQLEEKLFF
D gene: NA; V gene: TRBV18; clone size: many; J gene: TRBJ2-3; CDR3 DNA: TGTGCCAGCTCACCATCCCTAGATGGGACAGATACGCAGTATTTT; CDR3 protein: CASSPSLDGTDTQYF
D gene: NA; V gene: TRBV7-2; clone size: few; J gene: TRBJ2-7; CDR3 DNA: TGTGCCAGCAGCCTGGACCAGTACGAGCAGTACTTC; CDR3 protein: CASSLDQYEQYF
D gene: NA; V gene: TRBV5-1; clone size: few; J gene: TRBJ2-5; CDR3 DNA: TGCGCCAGCAGCTTGGCGGAGCAGGTCACATCACAAGAGACCCAGTACTTC; CDR3 protein: CASSLAEQVTSQETQYF
D gene: TRBD2; V gene: TRBV2; clone size: NA; J gene: TRBJ2-3; CDR3 DNA: TGTGCCAGCCGAGAGTCTAGCGGGGGGGCGGATACGCAGTATTTT; CDR3 protein: CASRESSGGADTQYF
D gene: NA; V gene: TRBV19; clone size: few; J gene: TRBJ1-6; CDR3 DNA: TGTGCCAGTAGTACCGCCAGGGGCGGCCTGGGACCCCTCCACTTT; CDR3 protein: CASSTARGGLGPLHF
D gene: NA; V gene: TRBV6-6; clone size: NA; J gene: TRBJ1-1; CDR3 DNA: TGTGCCAGCAGTTACAGTCAGAACACTGAAGCTTTCTTT; CDR3 protein: CASSYSQNTEAFF
D gene: NA; V gene: TRBV7-9; clone size: few; J gene: TRBJ2-7; CDR3 DNA: TGTGCCAGCAGTTTAGAGGGAGGCGTGAGAGAGCAGTACTTC; CDR3 protein: CASSLEGGVREQYF
D gene: NA; V gene: TRBV28; clone size: few; J gene: TRBJ1-1; CDR3 DNA: TGTGCCAGCAGTCCTACCGGGACCCACCGCGTAGATTTCTTT; CDR3 protein: CASSPTGTHRVDFF
D gene: NA; V gene: TRBV6-6; clone size: few; J gene: TRBJ1-6; CDR3 DNA: TGTGCCAGCAGTTCTCGGGATGGGGATTCACCCCTCCACTTT; CDR3 protein: CASSSRDGDSPLHF
D gene: NA; V gene: TRBV7-2; clone size: NA; J gene: TRBJ1-4; CDR3 DNA: TGTGCCAGCAGCTCGTTGAACGGCGAGAAACTGTTTTTT; CDR3 protein: CASSSLNGEKLFF
D gene: TRBD1; V gene: TRBV18; clone size: NA; J gene: TRBJ1-2; CDR3 DNA: TGTGCCAGCTCACCGCTACAGGGGGTTGGCTACACCTTC; CDR3 protein: CASSPLQGVGYTF
D gene: NA; V gene: TRBV6-4; clone size: NA; J gene: TRBJ2-2; CDR3 DNA: TGTGCCAGCAGCCTAGACGTCGGAAGGAACACCGGGGAGCTGTTTTTT; CDR3 protein: CASSLDVGRNTGELFF
D gene: NA; V gene: TRBV5-5; clone size: NA; J gene: TRBJ2-5; CDR3 DNA: TGTGCCAGCAGCTTGTTGGGCGGGAAGCAAGAGACCCAGTACTTC; CDR3 protein: CASSLLGGKQETQYF
D gene: TRBD1; V gene: TRBV7-6; clone size: NA; J gene: TRBJ2-3; CDR3 DNA: TGTGCCAGCAGCTTCGACAGGGGGCCAGATACGCAGTATTTT; CDR3 protein: CASSFDRGPDTQYF
D gene: NA; V gene: TRBV6-5; clone size: NA; J gene: TRBJ2-5; CDR3 DNA: TGTGCCAGCAGTGACCAGAAGTTTGGGGCGCCCCAGTACTTC; CDR3 protein: CASSDQKFGAPQYF
D gene: NA; V gene: TRBV7-2; clone size: NA; J gene: TRBJ2-7; CDR3 DNA: TGTGCCAGCAGCTTGGCAGATAAATACGAGCAGTACTTC; CDR3 protein: CASSLADKYEQYF
D gene: NA; V gene: TRBV29-1; clone size: NA; J gene: TRBJ2-3; CDR3 DNA: TGCAGCATAGATACGCAGTATTTT; CDR3 protein: CSIDTQYF
D gene: TRBD1; V gene: TRBV7-9; clone size: NA; J gene: TRBJ1-1; CDR3 DNA: TGTGCCAGCAGCCCAGACAGGGGGGCTTTCTTT; CDR3 protein: CASSPDRGAFF
D gene: NA; V gene: TRBV2; clone size: NA; J gene: TRBJ1-2; CDR3 DNA: TGTGCCAGCAATGGGCAGGCCTATGGCTACACCTTC; CDR3 protein: CASNGQAYGYTF
D gene: NA; V gene: TRBV6-5; clone size: few; J gene: TRBJ1-1; CDR3 DNA: TGTGCCAGCTTCCTGACAGGTGTTAACACTGAAGCTTTCTTT; CDR3 protein: CASFLTGVNTEAFF
D gene: NA; V gene: TRBV5-1; clone size: few; J gene: TRBJ1-2; CDR3 DNA: TGCGCCAGCAGCTTGGGGTCAGGGCCGGACCCTAACTATGGCTACACCTTC; CDR3 protein: CASSLGSGPDPNYGYTF
D gene: NA; V gene: TRBV6-6; clone size: NA; J gene: TRBJ1-2; CDR3 DNA: TGTGCCAGCAGTGTTCAGGCTAACTATGGCTACACCTTC; CDR3 protein: CASSVQANYGYTF
D gene: NA; V gene: TRBV6-6; clone size: NA; J gene: TRBJ2-3; CDR3 DNA: TGTGCCAGCAGTTCTTGGACGGGGAAATACACAGATACGCAGTATTTT; CDR3 protein: CASSSWTGKYTDTQYF
D gene: NA; V gene: TRBV10-2; clone size: NA; J gene: TRBJ1-1; CDR3 DNA: TGCGCCAGCAGTGAGGAGGGGAGTAACACTGAAGCTTTCTTT; CDR3 protein: CASSEEGSNTEAFF
D gene: NA; V gene: TRBV29-1; clone size: many; J gene: TRBJ2-2; CDR3 DNA: TGCAGCTCCTCTGTGGGCGCGAACACCGGGGAGCTGTTTTTT; CDR3 protein: CSSSVGANTGELFF
D gene: TRBD1; V gene: TRBV5-1; clone size: few; J gene: TRBJ2-2; CDR3 DNA: TGCGCCAGCAGCTCGGACAGGGCGAACACCGGGGAGCTGTTTTTT; CDR3 protein: CASSSDRANTGELFF
D gene: TRBD1; V gene: TRBV7-9; clone size: few; J gene: TRBJ1-2; CDR3 DNA: TGTGCCAGCAGCCCCGTCCCAGGGGGCAATGGCTACACCTTC; CDR3 protein: CASSPVPGGNGYTF
D gene: NA; V gene: TRBV6-5; clone size: NA; J gene: TRBJ2-1; CDR3 DNA: TGTGCCAGCAGTTATGACGGAGGGGGCAATGAGCAGTTCTTC; CDR3 protein: CASSYDGGGNEQFF